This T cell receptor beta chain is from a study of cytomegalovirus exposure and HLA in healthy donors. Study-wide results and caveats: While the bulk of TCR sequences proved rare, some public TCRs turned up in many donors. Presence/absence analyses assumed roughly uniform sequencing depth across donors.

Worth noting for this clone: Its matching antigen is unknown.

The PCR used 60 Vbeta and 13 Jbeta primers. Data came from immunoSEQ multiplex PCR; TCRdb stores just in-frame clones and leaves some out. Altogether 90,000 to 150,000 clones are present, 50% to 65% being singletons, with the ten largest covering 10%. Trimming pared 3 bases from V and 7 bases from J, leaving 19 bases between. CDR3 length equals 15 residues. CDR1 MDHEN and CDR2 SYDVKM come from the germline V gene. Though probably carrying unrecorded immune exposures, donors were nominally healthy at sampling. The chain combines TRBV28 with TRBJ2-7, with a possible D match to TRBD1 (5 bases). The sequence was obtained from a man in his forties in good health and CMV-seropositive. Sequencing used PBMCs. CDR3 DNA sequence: TGTGCCAGCAGTTTGCCCGGACACCGCTACATAGAGCAGTACTTC. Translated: CASSLPGHRYIEQYF.